This entry features one T cell receptor (beta chain) sequence. No antigen is known for it. This record belongs to a study of STAT3 mutations in large granular lymphocyte leukemia. Overall study findings and caveats: Treatment regimens differed across patients between samplings. Some patients had dominant TCR clones larger than their STAT3 mutant burden. After therapy, about 35% of the 18 patients switched clonotypes, all new clones STAT3 wild type. At least one immunodominant TCR beta clonotype appeared in every T-cell large granular lymphocyte leukemia patient.

J was trimmed by 5 bases and V by 6 bases; bases with no gene match: 6. The CDR3 consists of 13 residues. Germline-derived CDR1 and CDR2 are MDHEN and SYDVKM. Assay: immunoSEQ multiplex PCR; the TCRdb copy retains only in-frame clones and omits some. This sample has over 15,000 clones, with 80% to 95% found just once. The J gene is TRBJ2-5, the V gene TRBV28; 7 nucleotides line up with TRBD2. This receptor was obtained from a woman aged 45-65 years with T-cell large granular lymphocyte leukemia. Some clones in this sample may be carry-over from other donors' samples. The sequenced material came from peripheral blood mononuclear cells. This CDR3 is CASSTGGLETQYF. CDR3 coding DNA: TGTGCCAGCAGCACGGGAGGCCTGGAGACCCAGTACTTC.